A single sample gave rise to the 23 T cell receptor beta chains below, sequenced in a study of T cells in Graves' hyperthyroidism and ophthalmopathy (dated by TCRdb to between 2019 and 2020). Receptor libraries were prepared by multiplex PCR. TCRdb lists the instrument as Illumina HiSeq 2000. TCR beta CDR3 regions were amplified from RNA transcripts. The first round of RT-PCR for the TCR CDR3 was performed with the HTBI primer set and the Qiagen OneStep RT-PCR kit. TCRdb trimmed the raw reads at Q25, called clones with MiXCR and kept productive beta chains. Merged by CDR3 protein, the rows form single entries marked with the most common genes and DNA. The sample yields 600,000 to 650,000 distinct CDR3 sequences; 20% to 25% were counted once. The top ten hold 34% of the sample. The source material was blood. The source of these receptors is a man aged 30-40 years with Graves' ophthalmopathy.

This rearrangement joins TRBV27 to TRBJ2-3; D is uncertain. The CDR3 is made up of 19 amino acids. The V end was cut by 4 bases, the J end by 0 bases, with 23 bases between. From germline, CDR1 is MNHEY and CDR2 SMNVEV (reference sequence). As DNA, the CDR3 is TGTGCCAGCAGTTCCTCTATAGCACTTCCCCTGCCGAGCACAGATACGCAGTATTTT. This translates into CASSSSIALPLPSTDTQYF.

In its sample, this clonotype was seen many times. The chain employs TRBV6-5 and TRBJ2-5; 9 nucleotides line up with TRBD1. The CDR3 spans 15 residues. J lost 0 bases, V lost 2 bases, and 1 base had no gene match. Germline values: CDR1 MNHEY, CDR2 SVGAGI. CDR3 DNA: TGTGCCAGCAGTTACGGGACAGGGAACCAAGAGACCCAGTACTTC. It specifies CASSYGTGNQETQYF.

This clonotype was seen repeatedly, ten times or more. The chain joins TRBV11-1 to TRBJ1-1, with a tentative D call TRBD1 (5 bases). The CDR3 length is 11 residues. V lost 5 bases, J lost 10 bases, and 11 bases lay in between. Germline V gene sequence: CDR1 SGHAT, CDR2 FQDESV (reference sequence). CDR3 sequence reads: CASSEDTRAFF. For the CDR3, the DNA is TGTGCCAGCAGCGAGGACACGCGAGCTTTCTTT. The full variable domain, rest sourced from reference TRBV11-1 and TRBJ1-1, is EAEVAQSPRYKITEKSQAVAFWCDPISGHATLYWYRQILGQGPELLVQFQDESVVDDSQLPKDRFSAERLKGVDSTLKIQPAELGDSAMYLCASSEDTRAFFGQGTRLTVV.

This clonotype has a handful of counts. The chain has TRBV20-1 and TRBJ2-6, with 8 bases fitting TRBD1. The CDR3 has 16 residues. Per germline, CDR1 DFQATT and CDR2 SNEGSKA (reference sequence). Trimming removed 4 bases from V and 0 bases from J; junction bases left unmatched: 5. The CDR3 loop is CSAKFTGGSGANVLTF. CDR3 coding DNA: TGCAGTGCTAAGTTCACAGGGGGCTCTGGGGCCAACGTCCTGACTTTC.

The CDR3 loop is CASSLSDGNYGYTF. The CDR3 DNA is TGTGCCAGCAGCCTTTCCGACGGGAACTATGGCTACACCTTC. The chain recombines TRBV7-9 with TRBJ1-2, with D unresolved. Germline CDR1 reads SEHNR; CDR2 reads FQNEAQ (reference sequence). V was cut by 5 bases and J by 2 bases, with 12 bases left in between. There are 14 residues in the CDR3.

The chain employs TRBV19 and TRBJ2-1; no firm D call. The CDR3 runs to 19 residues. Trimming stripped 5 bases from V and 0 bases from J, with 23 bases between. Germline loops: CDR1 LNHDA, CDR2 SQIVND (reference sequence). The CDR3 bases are TGTGCCAGTAGTCTCCTTTTAGTGTTTGGCGTTAGCTCCTACAATGAGCAGTTCTTC. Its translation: CASSLLLVFGVSSYNEQFF.

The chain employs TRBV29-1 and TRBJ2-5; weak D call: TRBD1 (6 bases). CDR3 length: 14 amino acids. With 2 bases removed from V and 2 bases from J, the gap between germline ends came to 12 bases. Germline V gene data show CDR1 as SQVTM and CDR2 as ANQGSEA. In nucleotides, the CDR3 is TGCAGCGTTGAAACCCGGACAGTTCAAGAGACCCAGTACTTC. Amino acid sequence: CSVETRTVQETQYF.

The CDR3 reads CASSKPGDRGSFSYEQYF. In DNA, the CDR3 is TGTGCCAGCAGCAAACCGGGGGACAGGGGGTCTTTTTCCTACGAGCAGTACTTC. V usage is TRBV5-8 and J usage is TRBJ2-7, with TRBD1 matching over 11 bases. The CDR3 runs 18 residues. Trimming cost V 4 bases and J 1 base; bases outside gene matches: 13. The V gene's germline CDR1 is SGHTS and CDR2 YDEGEE.

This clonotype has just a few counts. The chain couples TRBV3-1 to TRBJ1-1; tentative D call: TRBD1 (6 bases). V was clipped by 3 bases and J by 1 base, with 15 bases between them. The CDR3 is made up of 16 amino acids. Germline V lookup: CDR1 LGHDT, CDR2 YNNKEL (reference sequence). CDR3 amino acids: CASSQRTAAANTEAFF. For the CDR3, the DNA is TGTGCCAGCAGCCAGAGGACAGCGGCGGCGAACACTGAAGCTTTCTTT.

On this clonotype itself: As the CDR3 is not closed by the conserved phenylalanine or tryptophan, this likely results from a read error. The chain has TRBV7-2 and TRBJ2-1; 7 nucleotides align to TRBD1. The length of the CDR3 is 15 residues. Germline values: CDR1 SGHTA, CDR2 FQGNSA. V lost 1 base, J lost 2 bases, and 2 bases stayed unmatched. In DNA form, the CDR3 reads TGTGCCAGCAGCTTAGATGGGACAGCCTACAATGAGCAGTTCTCC. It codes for CASSLDGTAYNEQFS.

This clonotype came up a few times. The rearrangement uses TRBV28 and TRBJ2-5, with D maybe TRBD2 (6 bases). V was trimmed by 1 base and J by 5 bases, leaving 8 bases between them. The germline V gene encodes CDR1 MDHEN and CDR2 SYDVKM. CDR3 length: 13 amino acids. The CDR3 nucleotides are TGTGCCAGCAGTTTATTGGAGGGGGAGACCCAGTACTTC. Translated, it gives CASSLLEGETQYF.

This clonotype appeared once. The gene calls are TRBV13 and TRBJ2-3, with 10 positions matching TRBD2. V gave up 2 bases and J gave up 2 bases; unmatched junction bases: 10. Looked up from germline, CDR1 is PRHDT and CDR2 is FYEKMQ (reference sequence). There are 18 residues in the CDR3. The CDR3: CASSLLARTSGATDTQYF. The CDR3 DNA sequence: TGTGCCAGCAGCTTATTGGCCCGTACTAGCGGGGCCACAGATACGCAGTATTTT.

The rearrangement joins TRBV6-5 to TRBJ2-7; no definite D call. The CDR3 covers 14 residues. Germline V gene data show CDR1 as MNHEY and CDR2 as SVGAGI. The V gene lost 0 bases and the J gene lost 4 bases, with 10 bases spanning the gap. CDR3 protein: CASSYSSSLYEQYF. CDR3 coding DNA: TGTGCCAGCAGTTACTCGAGCAGCCTTTACGAGCAGTACTTC.

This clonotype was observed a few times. CDR3 bases: TGTGCCAGCAGCGACGTTTGGAATGAGCAGTTCTTC. Translated: CASSDVWNEQFF. The V gene is TRBV28, the J gene TRBJ2-1, with D uncertain. Germline V lookup: CDR1 MDHEN, CDR2 SYDVKM. The CDR3 sequence is 12 residues long. The germline V and J ends were trimmed by 6 bases and 7 bases, with 10 bases remaining between them.

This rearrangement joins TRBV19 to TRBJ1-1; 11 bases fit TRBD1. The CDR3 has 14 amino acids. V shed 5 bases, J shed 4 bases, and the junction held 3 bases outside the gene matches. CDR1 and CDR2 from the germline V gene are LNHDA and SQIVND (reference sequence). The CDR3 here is CASSRTGGVTEAFF. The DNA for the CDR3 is TGTGCCAGTAGTCGGACAGGGGGCGTCACTGAAGCTTTCTTT.

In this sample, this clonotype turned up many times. The DNA of the CDR3 is TGTGCCAGCAGTCCTTGGCGGGGTGAGGAGACCCAGTACTTC. Its translation is CASSPWRGEETQYF. This rearrangement joins TRBV28 to TRBJ2-5, with D perhaps matching TRBD2 (6 bases). With 5 bases removed from V and 5 bases from J, the gap between germline ends came to 15 bases. This CDR3 has 14 amino acids. Germline CDR1 reads MDHEN; CDR2 reads SYDVKM.

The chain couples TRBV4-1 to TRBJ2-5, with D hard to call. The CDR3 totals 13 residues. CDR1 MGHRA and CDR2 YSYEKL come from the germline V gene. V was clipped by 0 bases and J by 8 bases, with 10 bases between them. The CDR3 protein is CASSQEHPNTQYF. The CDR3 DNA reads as TGCGCCAGCAGCCAAGAGCACCCGAATACCCAGTACTTC.

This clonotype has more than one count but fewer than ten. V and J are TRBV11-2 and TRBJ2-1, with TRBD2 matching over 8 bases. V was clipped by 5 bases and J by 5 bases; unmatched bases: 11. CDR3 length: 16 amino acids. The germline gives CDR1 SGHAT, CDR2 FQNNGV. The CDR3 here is CASSTMSGRKDNEQFF. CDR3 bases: TGTGCCAGCAGCACGATGAGCGGGAGAAAGGACAATGAGCAGTTCTTC.

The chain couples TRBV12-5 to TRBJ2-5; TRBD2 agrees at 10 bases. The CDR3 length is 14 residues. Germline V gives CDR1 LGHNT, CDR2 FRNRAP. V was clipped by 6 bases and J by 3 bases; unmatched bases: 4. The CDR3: CASGSGLAKETQYF. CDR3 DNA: TGTGCTAGTGGATCGGGACTAGCGAAAGAGACCCAGTACTTC.

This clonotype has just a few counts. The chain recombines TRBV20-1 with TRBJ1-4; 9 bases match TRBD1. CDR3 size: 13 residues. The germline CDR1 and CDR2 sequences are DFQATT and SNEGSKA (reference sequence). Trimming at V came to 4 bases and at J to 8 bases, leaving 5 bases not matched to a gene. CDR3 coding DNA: TGCAGTGCTAAGACAGGGGGGGGGGAAAAACTGTTTTTT. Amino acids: CSAKTGGGEKLFF.

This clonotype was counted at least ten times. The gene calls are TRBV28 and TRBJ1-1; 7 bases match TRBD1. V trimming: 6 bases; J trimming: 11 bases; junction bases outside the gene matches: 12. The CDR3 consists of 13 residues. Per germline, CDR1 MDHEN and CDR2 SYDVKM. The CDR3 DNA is TGTGCCAGCAGGCGAACCCAGACAGGGATCGCTTTCTTT. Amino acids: CASRRTQTGIAFF.

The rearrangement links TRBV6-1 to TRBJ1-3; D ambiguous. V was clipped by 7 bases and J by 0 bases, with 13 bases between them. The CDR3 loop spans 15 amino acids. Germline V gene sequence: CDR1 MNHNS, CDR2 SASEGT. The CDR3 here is CASKPDGHSGNTIYF. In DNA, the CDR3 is TGTGCCAGCAAACCGGACGGCCACTCTGGAAACACCATATATTTT.

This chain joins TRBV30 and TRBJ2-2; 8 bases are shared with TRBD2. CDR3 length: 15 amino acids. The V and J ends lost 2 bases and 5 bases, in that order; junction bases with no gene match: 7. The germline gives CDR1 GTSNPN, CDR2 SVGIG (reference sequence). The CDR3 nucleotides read TGTGCCTGGAGTCCCGGGACTAGGAGGACCGGGGAGCTGTTTTTT. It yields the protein CAWSPGTRRTGELFF.